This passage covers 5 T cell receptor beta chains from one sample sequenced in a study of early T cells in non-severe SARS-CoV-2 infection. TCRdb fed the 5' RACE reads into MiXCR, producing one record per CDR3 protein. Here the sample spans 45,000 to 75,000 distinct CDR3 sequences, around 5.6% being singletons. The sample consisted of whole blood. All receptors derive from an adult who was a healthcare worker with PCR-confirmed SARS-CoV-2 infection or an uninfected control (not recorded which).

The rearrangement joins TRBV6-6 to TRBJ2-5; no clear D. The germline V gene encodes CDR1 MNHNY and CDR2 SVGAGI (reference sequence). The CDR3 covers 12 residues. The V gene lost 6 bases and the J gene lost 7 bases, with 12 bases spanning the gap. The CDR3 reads CASSPPERTQYF. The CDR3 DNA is TGTGCCAGCAGCCCGCCTGAGAGGACCCAGTACTTC.

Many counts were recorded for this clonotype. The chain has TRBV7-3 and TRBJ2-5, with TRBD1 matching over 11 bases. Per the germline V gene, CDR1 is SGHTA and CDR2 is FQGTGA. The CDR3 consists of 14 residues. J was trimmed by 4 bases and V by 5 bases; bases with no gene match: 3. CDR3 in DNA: TGTGCCAGCAGCATCGGGACAGGGGGAGAGACCCAGTACTTC. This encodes CASSIGTGGETQYF.

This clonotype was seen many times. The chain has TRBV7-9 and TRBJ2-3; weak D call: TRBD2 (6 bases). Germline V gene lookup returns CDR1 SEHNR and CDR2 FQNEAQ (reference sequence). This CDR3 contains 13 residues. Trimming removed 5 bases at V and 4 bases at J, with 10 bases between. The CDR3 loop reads CASSLGSPDTQYF. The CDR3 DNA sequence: TGTGCCAGCAGCCTCGGGAGCCCAGATACGCAGTATTTT. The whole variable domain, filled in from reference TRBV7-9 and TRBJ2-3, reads DTGVSQNPRHKITKRGQNVTFRCDPISEHNRLYWYRQTLGQGPEFLTYFQNEAQLEKSRLLSDRFSAERPKGSFSTLEIQRTEQGDSAMYLCASSLGSPDTQYFGPGTRLTVL.

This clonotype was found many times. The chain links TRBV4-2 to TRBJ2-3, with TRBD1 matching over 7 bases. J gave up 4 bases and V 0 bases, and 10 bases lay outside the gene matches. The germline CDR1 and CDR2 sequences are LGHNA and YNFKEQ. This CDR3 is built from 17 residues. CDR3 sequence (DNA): TGTGCCAGCAGCCAAGATTTCTGGGACAGTTTATCAGATACGCAGTATTTT. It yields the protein CASSQDFWDSLSDTQYF.

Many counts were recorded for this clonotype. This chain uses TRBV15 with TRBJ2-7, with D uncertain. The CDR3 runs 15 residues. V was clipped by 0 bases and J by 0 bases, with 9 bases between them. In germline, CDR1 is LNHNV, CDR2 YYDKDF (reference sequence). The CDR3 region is CATSRDPGFSYEQYF. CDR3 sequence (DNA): TGTGCCACCAGCAGAGATCCTGGCTTCTCCTACGAGCAGTACTTC.